A single sample is the source of the 10 T cell receptor beta chains below, sequenced in a study of blood T cell repertoires in COVID-19. Clones were sequenced by immunoSEQ multiplex PCR, and TCRdb holds only the in-frame ones, with some missing. This sample has just under 350,000 clones, with about nine tenths found just once. The source material was peripheral blood. These receptors were obtained from a woman in her seventies with COVID-19, enrolled during active disease.

A single count supports this clone. The V and J genes are TRBV27 and TRBJ1-1; D unclear. Germline V gene lookup returns CDR1 MNHEY and CDR2 SMNVEV (reference sequence). The CDR3 has 14 amino acids. The germline V and J ends were trimmed by 4 bases and 0 bases, with 9 bases remaining between them. Here the CDR3 DNA reads TGTGCCAGCAGTTGGAAACGGGTGAACACTGAAGCTTTCTTT. Residues: CASSWKRVNTEAFF.

The DNA of the CDR3 is TGTGCCAGCAGTTCCCAGACAGGGCCGAATGAAAAACTGTTTTTT. This sequence encodes CASSSQTGPNEKLFF. V usage is TRBV7-2 and J usage is TRBJ1-4; 7 bases are a match to TRBD1. The CDR3 has 15 residues. The trim removed 6 bases at V and 5 bases at J, leaving 9 bases unmatched. Germline V gene data show CDR1 as SGHTA and CDR2 as FQGNSA.

The chain combines TRBV7-8 with TRBJ2-7; tentatively, D is TRBD1 (6 bases). With 6 bases removed from V and 5 bases from J, the gap between germline ends came to 14 bases. Germline-derived CDR1 and CDR2 are SGHVS and FQNEAQ. CDR3 length: 13 residues. The CDR3 sequence: CASRIPTGNEQYF. The CDR3 DNA reads as TGTGCCAGCAGAATACCCACAGGGAACGAGCAGTACTTC. Full variable domain (remainder filled in from reference TRBV7-8 and TRBJ2-7): GAGVSQSPRYKVAKRGQDVALRCDPISGHVSLFWYQQALGQGPEFLTYFQNEAQLDKSGLPSDRFFAERPEGSVSTLKIQRTQQEDSAVYLCASRIPTGNEQYFGPGTRLTVT.

The rearrangement links TRBV28 to TRBJ2-2; TRBD1 might be the D (6 bases). Trimming removed 2 bases from V and 2 bases from J, with 9 bases in between. The CDR3 has 15 residues. Germline CDR1 and CDR2: MDHEN and SYDVKM. The CDR3 coding sequence is TGTGCCAGCAGTTTAAGGGGACAAAACACCGGGGAGCTGTTTTTT. Residues: CASSLRGQNTGELFF.

This chain connects TRBV29-1 to TRBJ1-2; 9 bases line up with TRBD1. With 1 base clipped from V and 3 bases from J, the junction kept 3 bases outside the gene matches. This CDR3 has 14 amino acids. Germline V gene data show CDR1 as SQVTM and CDR2 as ANQGSEA. The CDR3 region is CSVEGTGVDYGYTF. The CDR3 bases are TGCAGCGTTGAAGGGACAGGGGTAGACTATGGCTACACCTTC.

V and J are TRBV3-1 (or the pseudogene TRBV3-2) and TRBJ1-2; D remains unclear. CDR1 is LGHDT and CDR2 is YNNKEL in the germline V gene (reference sequence). The CDR3 contains 13 residues. V shed 4 bases and J shed 0 bases, with 6 bases lying between them. The CDR3 coding sequence is TGTGCCAGCAGCCCACAGACTAACTATGGCTACACCTTC. It translates to CASSPQTNYGYTF.

J is TRBJ1-2 and V is TRBV4-1, with TRBD1 as a possible D gene (5 bases). The germline V and J ends were trimmed by 3 bases and 6 bases, with 8 bases remaining between them. CDR1 is MGHRA and CDR2 is YSYEKL in the germline V gene. The length of the CDR3 is 12 residues. The CDR3 loop is CASSQGLDGYTF. The CDR3 DNA reads as TGCGCCAGCAGCCAGGGGCTTGATGGCTACACCTTC.

This clone occurred once. This chain links TRBV10-3 with TRBJ1-2, with D possibly TRBD1 on 6 matching bases. The CDR3 covers 13 residues. The V and J ends lost 8 bases and 4 bases respectively, with 14 bases between them. CDR1 and CDR2 from the germline V gene are ENHRY and SYGVKD. CDR3 DNA sequence: TGTGCCATCGCCGGGGGGCAGTTCTATGGCTACACCTTC. Translated: CAIAGGQFYGYTF.

V and J are TRBV12-3 or TRBV12-4 and TRBJ1-2; 7 positions match TRBD1. Unmatched junction bases numbered 7, after V lost 8 bases and J lost 4 bases. The CDR3 length is 13 residues. CDR3 loop: CASAPGQLYGYTF. The CDR3 DNA reads TGTGCCAGCGCCCCGGGACAGCTCTATGGCTACACCTTC.

This sequence joins TRBV5-6 and TRBJ1-1, with 7 bases matching TRBD1. Germline assignment: CDR1 SGHDT and CDR2 YYEEEE. With 4 bases clipped from V and 0 bases from J, the junction kept 3 bases outside the gene matches. This CDR3 has 14 residues. CDR3 region: CASSEGQMNTEAFF. The CDR3 DNA follows: TGTGCCAGCAGCGAGGGACAGATGAACACTGAAGCTTTCTTT.